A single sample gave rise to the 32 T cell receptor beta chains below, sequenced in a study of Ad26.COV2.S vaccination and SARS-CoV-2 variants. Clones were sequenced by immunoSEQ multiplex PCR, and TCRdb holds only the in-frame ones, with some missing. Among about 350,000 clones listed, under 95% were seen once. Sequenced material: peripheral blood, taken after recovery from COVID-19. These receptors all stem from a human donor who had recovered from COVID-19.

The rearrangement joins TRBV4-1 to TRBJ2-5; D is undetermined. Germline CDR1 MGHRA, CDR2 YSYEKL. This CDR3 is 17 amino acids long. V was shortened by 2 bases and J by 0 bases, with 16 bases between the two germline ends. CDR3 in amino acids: CASSQLQVAAYQETQYF. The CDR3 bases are TGCGCCAGCAGCCAACTCCAGGTTGCGGCGTACCAAGAGACCCAGTACTTC.

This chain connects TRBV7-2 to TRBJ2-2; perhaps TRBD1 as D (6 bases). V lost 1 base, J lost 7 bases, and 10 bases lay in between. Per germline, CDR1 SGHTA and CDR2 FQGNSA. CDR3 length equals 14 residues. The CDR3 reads CASSLGGQLGELFF. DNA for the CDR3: TGTGCCAGCAGCTTAGGGGGGCAGCTCGGGGAGCTGTTTTTT.

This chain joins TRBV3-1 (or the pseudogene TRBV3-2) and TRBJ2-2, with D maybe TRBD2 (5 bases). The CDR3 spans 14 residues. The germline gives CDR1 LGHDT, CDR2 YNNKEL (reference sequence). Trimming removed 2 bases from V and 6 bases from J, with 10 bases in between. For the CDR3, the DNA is TGTGCCAGCAGCCAACTACTAGGCGCCGGGGAGCTGTTTTTT. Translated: CASSQLLGAGELFF.

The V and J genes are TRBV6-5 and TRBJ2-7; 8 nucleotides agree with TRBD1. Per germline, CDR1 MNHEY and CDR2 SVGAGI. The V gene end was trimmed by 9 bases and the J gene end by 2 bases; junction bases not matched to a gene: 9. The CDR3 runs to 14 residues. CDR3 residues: CASLPGQVAYEQYF. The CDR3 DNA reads TGTGCCAGTCTCCCGGGACAGGTTGCCTACGAGCAGTACTTC.

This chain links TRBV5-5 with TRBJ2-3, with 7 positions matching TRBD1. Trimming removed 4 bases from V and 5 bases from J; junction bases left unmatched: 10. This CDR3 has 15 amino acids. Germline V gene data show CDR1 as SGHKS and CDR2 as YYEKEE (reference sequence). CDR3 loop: CASSQGTEARDTQYF. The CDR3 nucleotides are TGTGCCAGCAGCCAAGGGACAGAGGCAAGAGATACGCAGTATTTT.

The CDR3 loop is CASRGAPSNQPQHF. CDR3 sequence (DNA): TGTGCCAGCAGGGGGGCCCCTAGCAATCAGCCCCAGCATTTT. V usage is TRBV28 and J usage is TRBJ1-5, with a possible D match to TRBD1 (6 bases). Per germline, CDR1 MDHEN and CDR2 SYDVKM. The germline V and J ends were trimmed by 6 bases and 0 bases, with 9 bases remaining between them. This CDR3 spans 14 amino acids.

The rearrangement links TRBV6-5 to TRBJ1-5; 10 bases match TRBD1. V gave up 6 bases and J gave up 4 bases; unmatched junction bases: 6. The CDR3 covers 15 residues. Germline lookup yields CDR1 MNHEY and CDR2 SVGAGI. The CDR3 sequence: CASRADRGQNQPQHF. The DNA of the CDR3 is TGTGCCAGCAGAGCCGACAGGGGGCAAAATCAGCCCCAGCATTTT.

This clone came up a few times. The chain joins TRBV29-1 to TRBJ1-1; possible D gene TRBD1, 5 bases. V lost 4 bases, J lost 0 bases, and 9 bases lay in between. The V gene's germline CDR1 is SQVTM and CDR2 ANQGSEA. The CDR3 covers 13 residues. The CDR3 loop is CSVALGLNTEAFF. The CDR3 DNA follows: TGCAGCGTTGCCCTGGGACTGAACACTGAAGCTTTCTTT.

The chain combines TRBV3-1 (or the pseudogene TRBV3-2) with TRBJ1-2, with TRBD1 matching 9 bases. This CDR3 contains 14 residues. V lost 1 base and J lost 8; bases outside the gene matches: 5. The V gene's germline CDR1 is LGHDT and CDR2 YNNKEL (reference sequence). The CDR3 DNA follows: TGTGCCAGCAGCCAAGGGGGACAGGGACGCGGCTACACCTTC. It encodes CASSQGGQGRGYTF.

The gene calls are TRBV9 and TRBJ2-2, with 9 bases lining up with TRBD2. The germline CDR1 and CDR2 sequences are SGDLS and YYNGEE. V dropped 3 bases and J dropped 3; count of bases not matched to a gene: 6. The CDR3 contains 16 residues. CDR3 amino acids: CASSGSSGDDTGELFF. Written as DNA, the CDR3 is TGTGCCAGCAGCGGCTCTAGCGGGGATGACACCGGGGAGCTGTTTTTT.

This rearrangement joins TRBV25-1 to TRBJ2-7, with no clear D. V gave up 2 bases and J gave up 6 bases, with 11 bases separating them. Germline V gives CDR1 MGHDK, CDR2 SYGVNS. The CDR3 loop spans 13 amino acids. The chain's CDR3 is CASSENGRSEQYF. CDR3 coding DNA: TGTGCCAGCAGTGAAAACGGACGGTCCGAGCAGTACTTC.

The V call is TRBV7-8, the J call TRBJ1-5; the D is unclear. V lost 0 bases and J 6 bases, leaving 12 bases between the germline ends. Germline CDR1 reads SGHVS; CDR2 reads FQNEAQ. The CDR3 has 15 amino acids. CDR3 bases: TGTGCCAGCAGCTTAGCGATGTTAGGGCGTCAGCCCCAGCATTTT. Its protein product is CASSLAMLGRQPQHF. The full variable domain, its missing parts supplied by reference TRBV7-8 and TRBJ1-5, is GAGVSQSPRYKVAKRGQDVALRCDPISGHVSLFWYQQALGQGPEFLTYFQNEAQLDKSGLPSDRFFAERPEGSVSTLKIQRTQQEDSAVYLCASSLAMLGRQPQHFGDGTRLSIL.

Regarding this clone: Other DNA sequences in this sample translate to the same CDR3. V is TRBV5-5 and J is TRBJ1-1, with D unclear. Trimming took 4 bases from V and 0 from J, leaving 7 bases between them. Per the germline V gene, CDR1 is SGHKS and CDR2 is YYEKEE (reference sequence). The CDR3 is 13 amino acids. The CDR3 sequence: CASSRDLNTEAFF. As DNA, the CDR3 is TGTGCCAGCAGCCGCGACCTGAACACTGAAGCTTTCTTT.

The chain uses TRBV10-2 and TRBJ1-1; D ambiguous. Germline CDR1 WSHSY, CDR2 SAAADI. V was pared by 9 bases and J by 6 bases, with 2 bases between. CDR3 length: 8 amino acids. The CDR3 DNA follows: TGCGCCAGGCCTGAAGCTTTCTTT. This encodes CARPEAFF.

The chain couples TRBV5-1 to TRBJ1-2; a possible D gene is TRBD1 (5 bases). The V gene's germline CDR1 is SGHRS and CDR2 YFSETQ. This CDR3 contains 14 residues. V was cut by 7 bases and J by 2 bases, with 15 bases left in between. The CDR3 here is CASEEGAGNYGYTF. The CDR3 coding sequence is TGCGCCAGCGAGGAAGGGGCCGGCAACTATGGCTACACCTTC.

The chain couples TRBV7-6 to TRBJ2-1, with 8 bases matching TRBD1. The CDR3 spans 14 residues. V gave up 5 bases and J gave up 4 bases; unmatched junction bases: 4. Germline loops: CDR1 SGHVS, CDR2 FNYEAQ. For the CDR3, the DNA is TGTGCCAGCAGCGGGACAGGAACGTACAATGAGCAGTTCTTC. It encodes CASSGTGTYNEQFF.

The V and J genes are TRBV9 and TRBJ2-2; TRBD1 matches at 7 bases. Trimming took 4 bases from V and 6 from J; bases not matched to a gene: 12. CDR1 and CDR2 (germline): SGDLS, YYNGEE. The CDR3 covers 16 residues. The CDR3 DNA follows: TGTGCCAGCAGCCCCTCGGGACAGAGAGGAGCCGGGGAGCTGTTTTTT. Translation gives CASSPSGQRGAGELFF. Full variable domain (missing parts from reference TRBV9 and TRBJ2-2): DSGVTQTPKHLITATGQRVTLRCSPRSGDLSVYWYQQSLDQGLQFLIQYYNGEERAKGNILERFSAQQFPDLHSELNLSSLELGDSALYFCASSPSGQRGAGELFFGEGSRLTVL.

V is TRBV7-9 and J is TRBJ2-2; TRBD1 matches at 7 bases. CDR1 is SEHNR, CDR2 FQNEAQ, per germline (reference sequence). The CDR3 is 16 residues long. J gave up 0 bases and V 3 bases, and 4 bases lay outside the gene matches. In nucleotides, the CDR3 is TGTGCCAGCAGCTTCCACAGGGGCGCGAACACCGGGGAGCTGTTTTTT. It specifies CASSFHRGANTGELFF.

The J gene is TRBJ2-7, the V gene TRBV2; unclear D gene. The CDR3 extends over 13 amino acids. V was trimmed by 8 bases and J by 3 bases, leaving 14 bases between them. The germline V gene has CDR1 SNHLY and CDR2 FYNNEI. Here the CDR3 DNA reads TGTGCCAGCCGTCACAGACCGAACTACGAGCAGTACTTC. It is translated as CASRHRPNYEQYF.

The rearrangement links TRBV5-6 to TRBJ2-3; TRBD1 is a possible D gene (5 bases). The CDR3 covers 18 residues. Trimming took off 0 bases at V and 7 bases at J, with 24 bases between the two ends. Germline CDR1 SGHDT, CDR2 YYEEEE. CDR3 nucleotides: TGTGCCAGCAGCTTGGAGGGCCTCTTTGGGGCCCCCCCCTATACGCAGTATTTT. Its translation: CASSLEGLFGAPPYTQYF.

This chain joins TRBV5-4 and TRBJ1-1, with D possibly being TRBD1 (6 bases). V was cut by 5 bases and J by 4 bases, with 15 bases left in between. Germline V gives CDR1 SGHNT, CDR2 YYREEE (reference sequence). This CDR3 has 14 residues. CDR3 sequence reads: CASSPTGTGTEAFF. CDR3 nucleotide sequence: TGTGCCAGCAGTCCAACAGGGACGGGCACTGAAGCTTTCTTT.

In DNA form, the CDR3 reads TGTGCCAGCAGAATAGGGTTACGGAGTGAGCAGTTCTTC. As protein: CASRIGLRSEQFF. This chain uses TRBV6-5 with TRBJ2-1, with no clear D. Germline CDR1 is MNHEY and CDR2 is SVGAGI. V was cut by 6 bases and J by 9 bases, with 15 bases left in between. The CDR3 totals 13 residues.

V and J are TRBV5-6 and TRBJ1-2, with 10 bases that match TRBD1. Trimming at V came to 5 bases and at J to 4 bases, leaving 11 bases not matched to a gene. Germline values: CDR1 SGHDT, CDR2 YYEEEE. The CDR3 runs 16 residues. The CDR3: CASRQFPGQGTYGYTF. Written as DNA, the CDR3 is TGTGCCAGCAGACAATTTCCGGGACAGGGGACCTATGGCTACACCTTC.

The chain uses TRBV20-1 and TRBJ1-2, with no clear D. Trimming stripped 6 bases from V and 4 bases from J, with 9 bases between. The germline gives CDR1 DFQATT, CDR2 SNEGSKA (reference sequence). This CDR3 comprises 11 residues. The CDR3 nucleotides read TGCAGTGCCGAGGGCGGCTATGGCTACACCTTC. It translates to CSAEGGYGYTF.

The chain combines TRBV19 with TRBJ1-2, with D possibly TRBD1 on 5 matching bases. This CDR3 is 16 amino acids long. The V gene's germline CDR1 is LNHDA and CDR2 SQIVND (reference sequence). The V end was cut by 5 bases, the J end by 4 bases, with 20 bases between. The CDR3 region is CASSPPRRGTAYGYTF. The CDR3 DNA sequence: TGTGCCAGTAGTCCCCCCCGAAGGGGCACAGCCTATGGCTACACCTTC.

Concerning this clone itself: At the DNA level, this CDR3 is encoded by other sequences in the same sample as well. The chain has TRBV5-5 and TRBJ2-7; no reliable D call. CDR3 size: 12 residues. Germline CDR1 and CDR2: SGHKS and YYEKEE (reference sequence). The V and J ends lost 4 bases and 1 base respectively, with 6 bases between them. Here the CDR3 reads CASSPSSYEQYF. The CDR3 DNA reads TGTGCCAGCAGCCCTTCATCCTACGAGCAGTACTTC.

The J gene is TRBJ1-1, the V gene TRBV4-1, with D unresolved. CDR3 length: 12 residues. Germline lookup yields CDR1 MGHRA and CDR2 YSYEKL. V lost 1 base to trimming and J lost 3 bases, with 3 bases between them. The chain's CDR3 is CASSQGYTEAFF. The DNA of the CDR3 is TGCGCCAGCAGCCAAGGTTACACTGAAGCTTTCTTT.

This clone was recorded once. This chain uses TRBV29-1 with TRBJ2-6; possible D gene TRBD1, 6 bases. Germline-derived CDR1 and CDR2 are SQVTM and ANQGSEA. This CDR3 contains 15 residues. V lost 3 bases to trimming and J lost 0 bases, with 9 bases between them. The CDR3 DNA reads TGCAGCGTTGAGGACAGAGACTCTGGGGCCAACGTCCTGACTTTC. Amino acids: CSVEDRDSGANVLTF.

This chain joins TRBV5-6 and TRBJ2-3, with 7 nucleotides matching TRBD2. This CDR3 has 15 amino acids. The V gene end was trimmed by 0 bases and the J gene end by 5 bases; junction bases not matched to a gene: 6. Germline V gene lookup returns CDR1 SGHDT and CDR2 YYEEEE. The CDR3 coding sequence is TGTGCCAGCAGCTTGGGGAGACTAGCTAAAGATACGCAGTATTTT. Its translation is CASSLGRLAKDTQYF. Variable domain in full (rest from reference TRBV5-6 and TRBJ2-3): DAGVTQSPTHLIKTRGQQVTLRCSPKSGHDTVSWYQQALGQGPQFIFQYYEEEERQRGNFPDRFSGHQFPNYSSELNVNALLLGDSALYLCASSLGRLAKDTQYFGPGTRLTVL.

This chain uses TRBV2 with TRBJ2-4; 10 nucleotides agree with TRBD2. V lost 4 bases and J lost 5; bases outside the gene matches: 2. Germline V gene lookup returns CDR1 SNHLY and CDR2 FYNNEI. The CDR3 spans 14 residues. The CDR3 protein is CASSGLAGENIQYF. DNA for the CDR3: TGTGCCAGCAGTGGGCTAGCGGGGGAAAACATTCAGTACTTC.

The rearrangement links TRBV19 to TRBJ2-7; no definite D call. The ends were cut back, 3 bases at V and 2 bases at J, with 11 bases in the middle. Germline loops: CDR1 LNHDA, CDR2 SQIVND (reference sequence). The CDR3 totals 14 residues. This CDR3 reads CASSMANVAYEQYF. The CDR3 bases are TGTGCCAGTAGTATGGCAAATGTGGCCTACGAGCAGTACTTC.

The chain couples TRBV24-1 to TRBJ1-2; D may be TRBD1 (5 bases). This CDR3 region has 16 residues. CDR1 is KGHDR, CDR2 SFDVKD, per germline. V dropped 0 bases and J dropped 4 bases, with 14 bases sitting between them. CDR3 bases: TGTGCCACCAGTGATTTGCGCCAGGGAGGCACCTATGGCTACACCTTC. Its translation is CATSDLRQGGTYGYTF.